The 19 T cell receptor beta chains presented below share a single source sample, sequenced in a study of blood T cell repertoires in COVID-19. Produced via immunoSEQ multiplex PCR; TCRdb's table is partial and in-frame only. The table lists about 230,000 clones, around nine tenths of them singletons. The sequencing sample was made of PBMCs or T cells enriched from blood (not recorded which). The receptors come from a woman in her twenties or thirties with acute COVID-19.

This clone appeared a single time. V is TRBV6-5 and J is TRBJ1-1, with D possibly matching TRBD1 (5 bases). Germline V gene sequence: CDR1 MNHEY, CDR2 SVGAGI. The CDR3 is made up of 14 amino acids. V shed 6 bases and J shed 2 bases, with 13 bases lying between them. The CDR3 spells CASSLDRLNTEAFF. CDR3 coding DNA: TGTGCCAGCAGCCTCGACAGACTCAACACTGAAGCTTTCTTT.

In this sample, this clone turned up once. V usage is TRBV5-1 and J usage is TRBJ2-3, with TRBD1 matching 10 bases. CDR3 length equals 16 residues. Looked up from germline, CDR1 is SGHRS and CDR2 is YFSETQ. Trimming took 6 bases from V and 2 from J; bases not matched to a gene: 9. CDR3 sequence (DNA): TGCGCCAGCAACGATCGGACAGGGGGTTACACAGATACGCAGTATTTT. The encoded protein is CASNDRTGGYTDTQYF.

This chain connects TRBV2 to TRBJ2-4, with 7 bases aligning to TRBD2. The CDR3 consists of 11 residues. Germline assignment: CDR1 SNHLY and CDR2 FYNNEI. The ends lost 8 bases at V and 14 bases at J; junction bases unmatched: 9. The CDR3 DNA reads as TGTGCCAGCCGTGGACTAGTCCTCAAGTACTTC. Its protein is CASRGLVLKYF.

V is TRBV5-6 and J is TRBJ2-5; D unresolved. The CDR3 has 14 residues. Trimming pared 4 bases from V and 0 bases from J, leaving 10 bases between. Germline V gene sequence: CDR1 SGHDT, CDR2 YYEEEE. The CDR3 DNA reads TGTGCCAGCAGCCTACCCATACACCAAGAGACCCAGTACTTC. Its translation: CASSLPIHQETQYF.

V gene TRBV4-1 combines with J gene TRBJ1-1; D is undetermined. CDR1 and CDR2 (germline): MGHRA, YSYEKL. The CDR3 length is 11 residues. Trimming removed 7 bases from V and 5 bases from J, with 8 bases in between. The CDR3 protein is CASIRGTEAFF. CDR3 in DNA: TGCGCCAGCATCCGCGGGACTGAAGCTTTCTTT.

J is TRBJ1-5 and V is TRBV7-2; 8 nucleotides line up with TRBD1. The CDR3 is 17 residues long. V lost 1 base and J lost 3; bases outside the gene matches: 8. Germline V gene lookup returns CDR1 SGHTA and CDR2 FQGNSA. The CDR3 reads CASSLVWAGGSNQPQHF. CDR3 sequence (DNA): TGTGCCAGCAGCTTAGTTTGGGCAGGGGGCTCCAATCAGCCCCAGCATTTT.

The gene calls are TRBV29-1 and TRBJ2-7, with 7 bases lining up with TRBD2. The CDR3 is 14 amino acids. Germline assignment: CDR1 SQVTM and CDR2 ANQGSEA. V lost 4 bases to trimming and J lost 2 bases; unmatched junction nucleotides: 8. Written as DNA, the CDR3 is TGCAGCGTTGTCGGAGCGGGGACCACCTACGAGCAGTACTTC. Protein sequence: CSVVGAGTTYEQYF.

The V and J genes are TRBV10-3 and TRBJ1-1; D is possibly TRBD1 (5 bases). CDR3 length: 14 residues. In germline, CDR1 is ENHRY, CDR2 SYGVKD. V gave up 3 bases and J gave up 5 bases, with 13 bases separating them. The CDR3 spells CAISEGERTTEAFF. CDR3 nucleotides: TGTGCCATCAGTGAAGGGGAACGAACTACTGAAGCTTTCTTT.

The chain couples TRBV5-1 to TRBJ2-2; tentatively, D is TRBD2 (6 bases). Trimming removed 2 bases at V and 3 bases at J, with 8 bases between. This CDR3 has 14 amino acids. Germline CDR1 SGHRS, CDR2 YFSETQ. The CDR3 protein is CASSFWGDTGELFF. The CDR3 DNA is TGCGCCAGCAGCTTTTGGGGGGACACCGGGGAGCTGTTTTTT.

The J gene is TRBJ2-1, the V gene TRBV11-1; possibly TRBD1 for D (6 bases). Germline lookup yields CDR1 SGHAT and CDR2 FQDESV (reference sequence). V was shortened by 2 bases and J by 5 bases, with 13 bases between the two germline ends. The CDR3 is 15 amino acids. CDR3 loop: CASSLQGDTNNEQFF. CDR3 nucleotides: TGTGCCAGCAGCTTACAAGGGGACACTAACAATGAGCAGTTCTTC. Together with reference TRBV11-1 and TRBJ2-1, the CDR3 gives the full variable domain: EAEVAQSPRYKITEKSQAVAFWCDPISGHATLYWYRQILGQGPELLVQFQDESVVDDSQLPKDRFSAERLKGVDSTLKIQPAELGDSAMYLCASSLQGDTNNEQFFGPGTRLTVL.

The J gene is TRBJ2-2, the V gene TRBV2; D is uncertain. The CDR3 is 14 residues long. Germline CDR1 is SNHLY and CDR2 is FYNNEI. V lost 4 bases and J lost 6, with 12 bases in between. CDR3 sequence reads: CASSGLSPPGELFF. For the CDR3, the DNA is TGTGCCAGCAGTGGACTCAGCCCACCCGGGGAGCTGTTTTTT.

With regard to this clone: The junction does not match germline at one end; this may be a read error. The CDR3 region is CASSTTGGRRGF. In DNA form, the CDR3 reads TGTGCCAGTAGTACGACAGGGGGGAGGAGGGGATTT. The chain has TRBV19 and TRBJ1-5, with 9 bases matching TRBD1. CDR3 size: 12 residues. Germline values: CDR1 LNHDA, CDR2 SQIVND (reference sequence).

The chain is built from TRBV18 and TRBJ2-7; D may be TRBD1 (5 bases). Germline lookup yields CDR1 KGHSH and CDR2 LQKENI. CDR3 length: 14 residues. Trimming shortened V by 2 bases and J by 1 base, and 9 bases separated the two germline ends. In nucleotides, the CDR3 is TGTGCCAGCTCACCAAACAGGCATTCCTACGAGCAGTACTTC. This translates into CASSPNRHSYEQYF. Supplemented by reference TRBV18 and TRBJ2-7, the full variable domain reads NAGVMQNPRHLVRRRGQEARLRCSPMKGHSHVYWYRQLPEEGLKFMVYLQKENIIDESGMPKERFSAEFPKEGPSILRIQQVVRGDSAAYFCASSPNRHSYEQYFGPGTRLTVT.

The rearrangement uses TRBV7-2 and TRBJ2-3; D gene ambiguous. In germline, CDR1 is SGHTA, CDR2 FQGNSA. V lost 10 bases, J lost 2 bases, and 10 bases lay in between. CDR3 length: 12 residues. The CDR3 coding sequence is TGTGCCAAACGGTTGGTCACAGATACGCAGTATTTT. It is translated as CAKRLVTDTQYF.

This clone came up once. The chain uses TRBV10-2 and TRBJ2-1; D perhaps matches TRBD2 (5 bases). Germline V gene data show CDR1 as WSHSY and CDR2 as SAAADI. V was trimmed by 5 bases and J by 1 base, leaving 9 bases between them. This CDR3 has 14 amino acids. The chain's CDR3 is CASSPGDSYNEQFF. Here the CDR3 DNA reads TGCGCCAGCAGTCCCGGGGATTCCTACAATGAGCAGTTCTTC.

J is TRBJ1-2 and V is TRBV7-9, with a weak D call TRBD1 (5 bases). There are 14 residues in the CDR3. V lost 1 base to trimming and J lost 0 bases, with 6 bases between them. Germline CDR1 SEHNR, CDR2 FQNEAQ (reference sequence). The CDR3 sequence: CASSLEGPNYGYTF. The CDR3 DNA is TGTGCCAGCAGCTTAGAGGGGCCTAACTATGGCTACACCTTC. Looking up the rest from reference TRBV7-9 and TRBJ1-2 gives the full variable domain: DTGVSQNPRHKITKRGQNVTFRCDPISEHNRLYWYRQTLGQGPEFLTYFQNEAQLEKSRLLSDRFSAERPKGSFSTLEIQRTEQGDSAMYLCASSLEGPNYGYTFGSGTRLTVV.

The CDR3 region has the DNA TGTGCCAGCAGGTTAACAGGGGTCGAGCAGTACTTC. Translated, it gives CASRLTGVEQYF. The V call is TRBV11-2, the J call TRBJ2-7; 7 positions agree with TRBD1. Germline values: CDR1 SGHAT, CDR2 FQNNGV. V was clipped by 6 bases and J by 6 bases; unmatched bases: 5. The CDR3 consists of 12 residues.

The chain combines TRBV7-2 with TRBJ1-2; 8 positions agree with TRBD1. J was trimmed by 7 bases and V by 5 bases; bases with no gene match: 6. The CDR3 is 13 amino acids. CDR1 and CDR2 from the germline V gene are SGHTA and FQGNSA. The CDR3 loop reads CASSQDRVGGYTF. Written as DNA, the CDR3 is TGTGCCAGCAGCCAGGACAGGGTGGGTGGCTACACCTTC. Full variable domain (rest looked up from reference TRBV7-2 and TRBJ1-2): GAGVSQSPSNKVTEKGKDVELRCDPISGHTALYWYRQSLGQGLEFLIYFQGNSAPDKSGLPSDRFSAERTGGSVSTLTIQRTQQEDSAVYLCASSQDRVGGYTFGSGTRLTVV.

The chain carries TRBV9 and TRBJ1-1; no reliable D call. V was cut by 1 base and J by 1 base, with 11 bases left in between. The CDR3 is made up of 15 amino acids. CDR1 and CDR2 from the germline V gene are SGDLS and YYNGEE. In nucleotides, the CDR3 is TGTGCCAGCAGCGTATCTGCGTACTCGAACACTGAAGCTTTCTTT. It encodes CASSVSAYSNTEAFF.